This passage covers 20 T cell receptor beta chains from one sample sequenced in a study of beta chain features in type 1 diabetes. The isolated RNA, all of it, was reverse transcribed, so expressed TCRB transcripts were what got sequenced. Some clones are missing from TCRdb's copy, which holds only in-frame ones; the method was immunoSEQ multiplex PCR. This table holds over 55,000 clones, approximately 52% found once. No cognate antigen is known for these TCRs. Study-wide results and caveats: There was a moderate but significant shortening of TCRB CDR3s in all four CD4+ subsets of Type 1 diabetes patients.

The specimen was Tregs from blood. The source of these receptors is a woman aged 40 to 50 with type 1 diabetes.

The CDR3 nucleotides are TGTGCCAGCAGTGACCTGGGGGGACTAGCGCTCAATGAGCAGTTCTTC. Amino acids: CASSDLGGLALNEQFF. The J gene is TRBJ2-1, the V gene TRBV2; 10 positions agree with TRBD2. Germline CDR1 SNHLY, CDR2 FYNNEI. The CDR3 spans 16 residues. V shed 3 bases and J 6 bases; nucleotides not matched to a gene: 8. Full variable domain (outside the CDR3, taken from reference TRBV2 and TRBJ2-1): EPEVTQTPSHQVTQMGQEVILRCVPISNHLYFYWYRQILGQKVEFLVSFYNNEISEKSEIFDDQFSVERPDGSNFTLKIRSTKLEDSAMYFCASSDLGGLALNEQFFGPGTRLTVL.

The V and J genes are TRBV7-2 and TRBJ2-3; a weak D match, TRBD2 (6 bases). Germline V gene data show CDR1 as SGHTA and CDR2 as FQGNSA. This CDR3 comprises 14 residues. The ends were cut back, 3 bases at V and 4 bases at J, with 11 bases in the middle. CDR3 sequence (DNA): TGTGCCAGCAGCTTGTGGGAGGTTCCAGATACGCAGTATTTT. Its protein product is CASSLWEVPDTQYF.

This clone came up a few times. The rearrangement uses TRBV25-1 and TRBJ2-7; maybe TRBD1 (5 bases). The V gene lost 6 bases and the J gene lost 5 bases, with 17 bases spanning the gap. CDR1 and CDR2 (germline): MGHDK, SYGVNS. The CDR3 is 14 amino acids. CDR3 sequence: CASSKSWGSDEQYF. Here the CDR3 DNA reads TGTGCCAGCAGCAAGAGCTGGGGCAGCGACGAGCAGTACTTC.

This clone was picked up a small number of times. V usage is TRBV7-9 and J usage is TRBJ1-1, with D possibly TRBD1 on 5 matching bases. This CDR3 is 15 amino acids long. The V gene's germline CDR1 is SEHNR and CDR2 FQNEAQ (reference sequence). The ends were cut back, 4 bases at V and 1 base at J, with 13 bases in the middle. For the CDR3, the DNA is TGTGCCAGCAGCTCACAAGGAGGGGAGAACACTGAAGCTTTCTTT. It codes for CASSSQGGENTEAFF.

J is TRBJ2-2 and V is TRBV4-3; unclear D gene. Germline values: CDR1 LGHNA, CDR2 YSLEER. Trimming removed 1 base from V and 6 bases from J, with 9 bases in between. There are 14 residues in the CDR3. In DNA form, the CDR3 reads TGCGCCAGCAGCCAAGGTTTTCGAGCCGGGGAGCTGTTTTTT. This sequence encodes CASSQGFRAGELFF.

The V call is TRBV18, the J call TRBJ1-1; TRBD1 matches at 9 bases. Germline-derived CDR1 and CDR2 are KGHSH and LQKENI. This CDR3 contains 14 residues. J was trimmed by 10 bases and V by 3 bases; bases with no gene match: 9. CDR3 sequence reads: CASSPQGQGEGAFF. CDR3 nucleotides: TGTGCCAGCTCACCCCAGGGACAGGGAGAGGGAGCTTTCTTT.

J is TRBJ1-1 and V is TRBV28; TRBD1 matches 11 bases. The CDR3 extends over 16 amino acids. Germline-derived CDR1 and CDR2 are MDHEN and SYDVKM. The V and J ends lost 3 bases and 5 bases, in that order; junction bases with no gene match: 8. DNA for the CDR3: TGTGCCAGCAGTTTTTTACCCGGACAGGGGGCTACTGAAGCTTTCTTT. Translating it yields CASSFLPGQGATEAFF.

The V gene is TRBV5-5, the J gene TRBJ1-5; weak D call: TRBD1 (5 bases). CDR1 and CDR2 from the germline V gene are SGHKS and YYEKEE (reference sequence). The CDR3 totals 16 residues. V lost 4 bases and J lost 0, with 14 bases in between. DNA for the CDR3: TGTGCCAGCAGCCAGTTTCTACAGGTTAGCAATCAGCCCCAGCATTTT. Its translation is CASSQFLQVSNQPQHF.

As concerns this clone: The junction differs from germline at one of its ends, possibly a read error. The chain recombines TRBV15 with TRBJ2-7; tentatively, D is TRBD1 (5 bases). CDR1 LNHNV and CDR2 YYDKDF come from the germline V gene (reference sequence). CDR3 length equals 16 residues. The CDR3 nucleotides read TGTGCCACCAGCAGAGTTCGCGGACATAGATCCTACGGGCAGTACTTC. Amino acid sequence: CATSRVRGHRSYGQYF. Supplemented by reference TRBV15 and TRBJ2-7, the full variable domain reads DAMVIQNPRYQVTQFGKPVTLSCSQTLNHNVMYWYQQKSSQAPKLLFHYYDKDFNNEADTPDNFQSRRPNTSFCFLDIRSPGLGDTAMYLCATSRVRGHRSYGQYFGPGTRLTVT.

V gene TRBV25-1 combines with J gene TRBJ2-3; D unresolved. The CDR3 is made up of 13 amino acids. The germline V gene has CDR1 MGHDK and CDR2 SYGVNS. Trimming stripped 6 bases from V and 4 bases from J, with 11 bases between. This CDR3 is CASRGLRPDTQYF. For the CDR3, the DNA is TGTGCCAGCAGGGGCCTTAGACCAGATACGCAGTATTTT.

The rearrangement joins TRBV6-1 to TRBJ1-2; TRBD1 matches at 7 bases. Germline CDR1 is MNHNS and CDR2 is SASEGT. The CDR3 is 15 amino acids. V shed 4 bases, J shed 4 bases, and the junction held 9 bases outside the gene matches. CDR3 in DNA: TGTGCCAGCAGTGCATTGACAGGGACCGGCTATGGCTACACCTTC. Its protein product is CASSALTGTGYGYTF.

This clone was detected a few times. The chain recombines TRBV2 with TRBJ2-5, with a weak D call TRBD1 (5 bases). The CDR3 length is 16 residues. Germline CDR1 is SNHLY and CDR2 is FYNNEI. Trimming removed 7 bases at V and 0 bases at J, with 18 bases between. As DNA, the CDR3 is TGTGCCAGCAACAGGTCGCCGACCCCGTACCAAGAGACCCAGTACTTC. It yields the protein CASNRSPTPYQETQYF.

This chain connects TRBV25-1 to TRBJ1-4; D is undetermined. CDR3 length: 15 residues. CDR1 MGHDK and CDR2 SYGVNS come from the germline V gene. The V gene lost 4 bases and the J gene lost 3 bases, with 12 bases spanning the gap. For the CDR3, the DNA is TGTGCCAGCAGTGGCCTGGCAGAGGCTAATGAAAAACTGTTTTTT. This sequence encodes CASSGLAEANEKLFF.

This chain links TRBV7-9 with TRBJ1-5; a possible D gene is TRBD1 (5 bases). This CDR3 contains 14 residues. Per the germline V gene, CDR1 is SEHNR and CDR2 is FQNEAQ (reference sequence). V was cut by 4 bases and J by 2 bases, with 9 bases left in between. CDR3 protein: CASSSDTGNQPQHF. Written as DNA, the CDR3 is TGTGCCAGCAGCTCGGACACGGGCAATCAGCCCCAGCATTTT.

V gene TRBV11-3 combines with J gene TRBJ2-5; TRBD2 might be the D (6 bases). CDR3 length: 13 residues. Germline V gene lookup returns CDR1 SGHNT and CDR2 YENEEA. V was shortened by 0 bases and J by 5 bases, with 7 bases between the two germline ends. Written as DNA, the CDR3 is TGTGCCAGCAGCTTAGACCGGGAGGAGACCCAGTACTTC. It specifies CASSLDREETQYF.

The chain combines TRBV27 with TRBJ1-6, with D possibly matching TRBD1 (6 bases). Germline CDR1 is MNHEY and CDR2 is SMNVEV (reference sequence). V lost 5 bases, J lost 7 bases, and 12 bases lay in between. The CDR3 sequence is 14 residues long. CDR3 loop: CASSRQARNSPLHF. DNA of the CDR3: TGTGCCAGCAGTCGACAGGCCAGGAATTCACCCCTCCACTTT.

The genes are TRBV19 and TRBJ1-3; 7 bases map to TRBD1. The V segment lost 7 bases and the J segment 3 bases; nucleotides outside the gene matches: 3. The CDR3 extends over 13 amino acids. Per the germline V gene, CDR1 is LNHDA and CDR2 is SQIVND (reference sequence). The CDR3 loop is CASTRGLGNTIYF. The CDR3 coding sequence is TGTGCCAGTACAAGGGGGCTTGGAAACACCATATATTTT. Filled out from reference TRBV19 and TRBJ1-3, the complete variable domain reads DGGITQSPKYLFRKEGQNVTLSCEQNLNHDAMYWYRQDPGQGLRLIYYSQIVNDFQKGDIAEGYSVSREKKESFPLTVTSAQKNPTAFYLCASTRGLGNTIYFGEGSWLTVV.

This clone has a handful of counts. This chain connects TRBV29-1 to TRBJ2-7; D might be TRBD2 (5 bases). The CDR3 contains 13 residues. V was shortened by 1 base and J by 5 bases, with 12 bases between the two germline ends. Germline V gene lookup returns CDR1 SQVTM and CDR2 ANQGSEA. CDR3 residues: CSVEGRFGNEQYF. The CDR3 DNA reads as TGCAGCGTTGAAGGGAGGTTCGGGAACGAGCAGTACTTC.

The chain combines TRBV5-1 with TRBJ2-1; unclear D gene. In germline, CDR1 is SGHRS, CDR2 YFSETQ. The CDR3 is 15 residues long. Trimming pared 0 bases from V and 4 bases from J, leaving 11 bases between. This CDR3 is CASSLDTDFYNEQFF. CDR3 bases: TGCGCCAGCAGCTTGGACACAGATTTTTACAATGAGCAGTTCTTC.

V usage is TRBV14 and J usage is TRBJ1-6, with 8 positions matching TRBD1. Per germline, CDR1 SGHDN and CDR2 FVKESK. This CDR3 has 16 amino acids. V gave up 5 bases and J gave up 8 bases; unmatched junction bases: 11. This CDR3 reads CASSFLSTGADSPLHF. CDR3 DNA sequence: TGTGCCAGCAGCTTCTTATCGACAGGGGCGGATTCACCCCTCCACTTT.